This TCR beta chain stems from a study of PD-1 blockade in classical Hodgkin lymphoma. Regarding the study as a whole: Diversity similar to that of newly diagnosed patients was seen at baseline in complete responders. Reported findings placed baseline TCR diversity lower in newly diagnosed patients (compared with healthy donors). Nivolumab starters within 1 year of ASCT were excluded. Underlying causes for the observed repertoire differences were not defined, possibly disease activity or prior therapy.

Profiled with immunoSEQ multiplex PCR; TCRdb holds only in-frame clones, not every one. The sample lists 11,000 or so clones; 70% to 90% were seen once. In its sample, this clone is medium-sized. No antigen is known for it. Noted time point: cycle 4 day 1 (C4D1), after more than five weeks of nivolumab. There was relapse after autologous stem cell transplantation in every patient, and there was variation in brentuximab vedotin exposure. Thawed PBMCs underwent magnetic negative selection to obtain purified CD8+ T cells. V dropped 4 bases and J dropped 2 bases, with 13 bases sitting between them. The CDR3 extends over 15 amino acids. In germline, CDR1 is SEHNR, CDR2 FQNEAQ (reference sequence).

The chain employs TRBV7-9 and TRBJ2-3; perhaps TRBD1 as D (5 bases). The sample in question was CD8+ T cells from blood, obtained before the fourth cycle of nivolumab. This clonotype was obtained from a human donor with classical Hodgkin lymphoma. The donor label of this sample is uncertain. As DNA, the CDR3 is TGTGCCAGCAGCTCAGACAAGACAGACACAGATACGCAGTATTTT. Protein: CASSSDKTDTDTQYF.